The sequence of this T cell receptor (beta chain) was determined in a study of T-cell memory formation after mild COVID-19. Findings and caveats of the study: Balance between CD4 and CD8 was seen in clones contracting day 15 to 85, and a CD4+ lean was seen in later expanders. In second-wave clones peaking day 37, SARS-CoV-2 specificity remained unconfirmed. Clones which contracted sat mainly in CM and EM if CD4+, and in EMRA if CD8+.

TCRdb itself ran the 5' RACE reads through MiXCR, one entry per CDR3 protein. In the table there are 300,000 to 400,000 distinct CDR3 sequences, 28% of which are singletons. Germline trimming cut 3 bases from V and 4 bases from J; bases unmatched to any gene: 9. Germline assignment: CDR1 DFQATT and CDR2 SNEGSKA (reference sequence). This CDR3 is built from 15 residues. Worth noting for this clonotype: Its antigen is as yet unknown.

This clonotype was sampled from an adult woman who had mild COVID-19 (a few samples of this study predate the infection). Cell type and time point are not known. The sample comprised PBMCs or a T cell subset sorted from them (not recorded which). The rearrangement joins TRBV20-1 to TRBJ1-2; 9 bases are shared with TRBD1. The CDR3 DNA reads TGCAGTGCTAGTGTACAGGGGGCGCGGTTCTATGGCTACACCTTC. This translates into CSASVQGARFYGYTF.